The 30 T cell receptor beta chains presented below share a single source sample, sequenced in a study of T cell clusters in autoimmune cytopenias. One tube held mixed TRB-A and TRB-B primer pools for touch-down PCR. From the multiplex PCR reads, TCRdb lists one entry per CDR3 protein and no DNA. The listing records under 4,500 distinct CDR3 sequences. Each sample's input was roughly 250 ng genomic DNA, 38,000 or so genome equivalents. These data were also filed under a second study, of T cell repertoires in aging, cancer and after chemotherapy.

The sequenced sample was peripheral blood. The source is a human donor in good health.

V is TRBV6-2 or TRBV6-3 and J is TRBJ2-7; without DNA, the TCRdb call of TRBD1 cannot be checked. The CDR3 sequence is 14 residues long. From germline, CDR1 is MNHEY and CDR2 SVGEGT. The CDR3 region is CASRLTGLSYEQYF.

Frequency places this clonotype as medium-sized. This rearrangement joins TRBV7-9 to TRBJ2-5; TCRdb lists TRBD2, though no DNA is available to test this call. The CDR3 consists of 15 residues. Germline V CDR1 and CDR2: SEHNR, FQNEAQ (reference sequence). The CDR3 loop reads CASSKSRLAGSTQYF.

This clonotype is called medium-sized based on its frequency. The chain joins TRBV10-3 to TRBJ1-2. This CDR3 has 13 residues. Germline CDR1 ENHRY, CDR2 SYGVKD. The CDR3 is CAISESKGYGYTF.

In terms of frequency, this clonotype is medium-sized. The rearrangement links TRBV7-9 to TRBJ1-2; TCRdb picks TRBD1, but there is no DNA to check that call. This CDR3 has 18 residues. Germline V gene lookup returns CDR1 SEHNR and CDR2 FQNEAQ (reference sequence). This CDR3 reads CASSPLGGQAFINYGYTF.

This clonotype counts as medium-sized by frequency. The chain carries TRBV5-1 and TRBJ1-3; without DNA, the TCRdb call of TRBD1 cannot be checked. The germline CDR1 and CDR2 sequences are SGHRS and YFSETQ. The CDR3 runs 14 residues. This CDR3 is CASSLTGFGNTIYF.

The chain links TRBV7-7 to TRBJ2-5; TCRdb calls TRBD2, which cannot be checked without DNA. Germline-derived CDR1 and CDR2 are SSHAT and FNYEAQ (reference sequence). CDR3 length: 15 amino acids. The CDR3 reads CASSIRDLGGETQYF.

Judged by frequency, this clonotype is medium-sized. The rearrangement links TRBV7-9 to TRBJ2-3; no DNA is available, so the TRBD1 call from TCRdb remains unchecked. The CDR3 sequence is 14 residues long. CDR1 and CDR2 (germline): SEHNR, FQNEAQ (reference sequence). The CDR3 here is CASSSGQGTDTQYF. Combining the CDR3 with reference TRBV7-9 and TRBJ2-3 gives the whole variable domain DTGVSQNPRHKITKRGQNVTFRCDPISEHNRLYWYRQTLGQGPEFLTYFQNEAQLEKSRLLSDRFSAERPKGSFSTLEIQRTEQGDSAMYLCASSSGQGTDTQYFGPGTRLTVL.

This clonotype is labeled medium-sized based on frequency. The chain links TRBV27 to TRBJ2-3; there is no DNA to check the TCRdb D call of TRBD2. Germline CDR1 reads MNHEY; CDR2 reads SMNVEV (reference sequence). This CDR3 comprises 15 residues. CDR3 sequence reads: CASSPRLASSDTQYF.

The J gene is TRBJ2-7, the V gene TRBV6-6; without DNA, the TCRdb call of TRBD2 cannot be checked. The CDR3 totals 16 residues. Germline CDR1 and CDR2: MNHNY and SVGAGI (reference sequence). The CDR3 loop is CASSYSGLAGSETQYF.

V and J are TRBV6-5 and TRBJ2-5; the TRBD2 assignment by TCRdb is unverifiable without DNA. Germline V gene sequence: CDR1 MNHEY, CDR2 SVGAGI. The CDR3 has 18 residues. The CDR3 spells CASSLGVSGTRIQETQYF.

This clonotype shows up as medium-sized by frequency. The genes are TRBV30 and TRBJ2-7. Germline V gene sequence: CDR1 GTSNPN, CDR2 SVGIG (reference sequence). The length of the CDR3 is 13 residues. The CDR3 loop is CAWKAASSYEQYF.

This clonotype is identified as large from frequency. J is TRBJ1-2 and V is TRBV29-1; TCRdb outputs TRBD1, but without DNA this stays unchecked. The germline V gene has CDR1 SQVTM and CDR2 ANQGSEA. This CDR3 comprises 12 residues. This CDR3 reads CSVDRDVYGYTF.

This clonotype is labeled medium-sized based on frequency. The J gene is TRBJ1-4, the V gene TRBV6-6; lacking DNA, the TRBD1 call made by TCRdb goes unchecked. The CDR3 length is 14 residues. Germline V gene lookup returns CDR1 MNHNY and CDR2 SVGAGI (reference sequence). CDR3 residues: CASSRGGVGEKLFF.

This clonotype counts as medium-sized (0.01 to 0.1%) by frequency. The V call is TRBV4-3, the J call TRBJ1-5; TCRdb returns TRBD1, unconfirmable since there is no DNA. Germline V gene sequence: CDR1 LGHNA, CDR2 YSLEER. This CDR3 has 15 residues. This CDR3 reads CASSWDRGRGQPQHF.

This clonotype ranks as medium-sized in terms of frequency. The V call is TRBV19, the J call TRBJ2-3; without DNA, the TCRdb call of TRBD1 cannot be checked. CDR1 and CDR2 from the germline V gene are LNHDA and SQIVND (reference sequence). This CDR3 is built from 15 residues. CDR3 residues: CASSRARGWPDTQYF.

The chain couples TRBV4-3 to TRBJ2-3; the TCRdb call, TRBD2, lacks DNA for checking. CDR3 length: 16 residues. CDR1 is LGHNA and CDR2 is YSLEER in the germline V gene. CDR3 region: CASSQTGTSGSDTQYF.

This sequence joins TRBV19 and TRBJ2-4; the D call of TRBD2 rests on TCRdb alone, since no DNA is present to check it. The CDR3 has 20 residues. The germline V gene has CDR1 LNHDA and CDR2 SQIVND (reference sequence). CDR3 sequence: CASSMGTSGRASLAKNIQYF.

This clonotype ranks as medium-sized in terms of frequency. CDR3 protein: CASSLVAATDTQYF. V is TRBV5-5 and J is TRBJ2-3. CDR1 SGHKS and CDR2 YYEKEE come from the germline V gene (reference sequence). The CDR3 length is 14 residues. The complete variable domain, with remaining parts taken from reference TRBV5-5 and TRBJ2-3, reads DAGVTQSPTHLIKTRGQQVTLRCSPISGHKSVSWYQQVLGQGPQFIFQYYEKEERGRGNFPDRFSARQFPNYSSELNVNALLLGDSALYLCASSLVAATDTQYFGPGTRLTVL.

This clonotype is classed as medium-sized by frequency. This chain links TRBV20-1 with TRBJ2-7. The CDR3 sequence is 14 residues long. From germline, CDR1 is DFQATT and CDR2 SNEGSKA (reference sequence). The CDR3 sequence: CSARTIRQAYEQYF.

V and J are TRBV20-1 and TRBJ2-5; TCRdb calls TRBD2, which cannot be checked without DNA. The CDR3 has 14 residues. Germline V gives CDR1 DFQATT, CDR2 SNEGSKA (reference sequence). The CDR3 region is CSVPGLAGGETQYF.

By frequency, this clonotype is medium-sized (0.01 to 0.1%). The chain is built from TRBV27 and TRBJ2-3; TCRdb selects TRBD1, and the lack of DNA leaves this call unchecked. This CDR3 has 16 amino acids. Looked up from germline, CDR1 is MNHEY and CDR2 is SMNVEV (reference sequence). CDR3 loop: CASSSSGTVVTDTQYF.

According to its frequency, this clonotype is medium-sized. J is TRBJ1-4 and V is TRBV7-2. CDR1 and CDR2 from the germline V gene are SGHTA and FQGNSA. The CDR3 is 13 amino acids. This CDR3 is CASSLIGAEKLFF.

Its frequency marks this clonotype as large. The chain recombines TRBV6-5 with TRBJ1-2; TCRdb outputs TRBD1, but without DNA this stays unchecked. CDR1 is MNHEY, CDR2 SVGAGI, per germline. The CDR3 consists of 15 residues. This chain's CDR3 is CASSYTRQARHGYTF.

V is TRBV4-1 and J is TRBJ2-2; TCRdb's assignment of TRBD2 cannot be checked, as there is no DNA. The length of the CDR3 is 14 residues. Germline lookup yields CDR1 MGHRA and CDR2 YSYEKL. CDR3 sequence: CASRGTANTGELFF.

This CDR3 is CASRSGIYSSYEQYF. The rearrangement links TRBV27 to TRBJ2-7. Germline lookup yields CDR1 MNHEY and CDR2 SMNVEV (reference sequence). CDR3 length: 15 residues.

This clonotype is identified as medium-sized from frequency. V and J are TRBV4-3 and TRBJ2-6; lacking DNA, the TRBD2 call made by TCRdb goes unchecked. This CDR3 contains 15 residues. CDR1 and CDR2 from the germline V gene are LGHNA and YSLEER. The CDR3 sequence: CASSLDSSGANVLTF.

This clonotype is deemed medium-sized by its frequency. CDR3 sequence reads: CASSLRARAGPPEQFF. The chain carries TRBV11-3 and TRBJ2-1; TCRdb selects TRBD2, and the lack of DNA leaves this call unchecked. Germline V CDR1 and CDR2: SGHNT, YENEEA. The CDR3 length is 16 residues.

V usage is TRBV18 and J usage is TRBJ2-1. The germline V gene encodes CDR1 KGHSH and CDR2 LQKENI. This CDR3 is built from 14 residues. CDR3 sequence reads: CASSPSGGVNEQFF.

The rearrangement uses TRBV20-1 and TRBJ2-5; the TCRdb call, TRBD1, lacks DNA for checking. The CDR3 loop spans 15 amino acids. CDR1 and CDR2 from the germline V gene are DFQATT and SNEGSKA (reference sequence). CDR3 loop: CSARGSGQGRETQYF.

This clonotype counts as medium-sized by frequency. J is TRBJ2-7 and V is TRBV11-3. Germline-derived CDR1 and CDR2 are SGHNT and YENEEA. This CDR3 has 14 amino acids. The CDR3 loop is CASSLDRLNYEQYF. The variable domain in full, with the rest retrieved from reference TRBV11-3 and TRBJ2-7, is EAGVVQSPRYKIIEKKQPVAFWCNPISGHNTLYWYLQNLGQGPELLIRYENEEAVDDSQLPKDRFSAERLKGVDSTLKIQPAELGDSAVYLCASSLDRLNYEQYFGPGTRLTVT.